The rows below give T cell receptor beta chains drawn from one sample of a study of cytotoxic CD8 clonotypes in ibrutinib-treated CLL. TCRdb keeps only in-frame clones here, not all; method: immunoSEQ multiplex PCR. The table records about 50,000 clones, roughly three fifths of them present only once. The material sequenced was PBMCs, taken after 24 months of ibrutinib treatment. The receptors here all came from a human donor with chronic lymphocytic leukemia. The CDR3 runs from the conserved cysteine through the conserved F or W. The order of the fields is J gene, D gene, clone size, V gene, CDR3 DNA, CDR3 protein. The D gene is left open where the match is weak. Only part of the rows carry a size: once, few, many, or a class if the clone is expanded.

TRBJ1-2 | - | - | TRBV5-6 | TGTGCCAGCAGCTTGTGGAGGGGCCGTAACTATGGCTACACCTTC | CASSLWRGRNYGYTF
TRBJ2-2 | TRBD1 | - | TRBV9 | TGTGCCAGCAGCGTAGCTACACAGGGGCGCACCGGGGAGCTGTTTTTT | CASSVATQGRTGELFF
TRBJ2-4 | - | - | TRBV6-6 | TGTGCCAGCAGTTACCAGGGAGTAGCCAAAAACATTCAGTACTTC | CASSYQGVAKNIQYF
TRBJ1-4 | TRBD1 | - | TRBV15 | TGTGCCACCAGCCAGGCCCTCCCGGGACAGGGTGAAAAACTGTTTTTT | CATSQALPGQGEKLFF
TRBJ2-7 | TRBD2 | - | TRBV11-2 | TGTGCCAGCAGCTTATCATCAGGCGGACTAGCGGGGGTCGAGCAGTACTTC | CASSLSSGGLAGVEQYF
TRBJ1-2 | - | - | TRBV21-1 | TGTGCCAGCAGCAAATTTCGTCCCAGGACCGACTATGGCTACACCTTC | CASSKFRPRTDYGYTF
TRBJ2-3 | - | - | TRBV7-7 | TGTGCCAGCAGCTTAGGTTCGGGTAGCACAGATACGCAGTATTTT | CASSLGSGSTDTQYF
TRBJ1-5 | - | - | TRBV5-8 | TGTGCAAGTGACGGGGTCGGGAATCAGCCCCAGCATTTT | CASDGVGNQPQHF
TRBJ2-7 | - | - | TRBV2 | TGTGCCAGCCGAGTAAGGACAGCGTCCTACGAGCAGTACTTC | CASRVRTASYEQYF
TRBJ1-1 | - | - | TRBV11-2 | TGTGCCAGCAGCTTACTCCGGGCGGGCACTGAAGCTTTCTTT | CASSLLRAGTEAFF
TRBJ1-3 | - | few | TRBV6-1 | TGTGCCAGCAGTGATGGAGTGTCTGGAAACACCATATATTTT | CASSDGVSGNTIYF
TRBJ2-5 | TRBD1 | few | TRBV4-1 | TGCGCCAGCAGCCAGGCGAGGGGACAGGGACCGGGCGAGACCCAGTACTTC | CASSQARGQGPGETQYF
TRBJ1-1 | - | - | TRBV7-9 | TGTGCCAGCAGCTCGGCCCCTAGGCACACTGAAGCTTTCTTT | CASSSAPRHTEAFF
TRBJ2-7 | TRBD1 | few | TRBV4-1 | TGCGCCAGCAGCCAAGCCGGGACAGGGTTTTCCGAGCAGTACTTC | CASSQAGTGFSEQYF
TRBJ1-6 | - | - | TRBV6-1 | TGTGCCAGCACCACAAGGGAGTCCTATAATTCACCCCTCCACTTT | CASTTRESYNSPLHF